This T cell receptor (beta chain) was profiled in a study of blood T cell repertoires in COVID-19. At the level of the study: T cells, B-cell-depleted T cells, or PBMCs supplied cDNA or gDNA.

Trimming removed 2 bases from V and 6 bases from J; junction bases left unmatched: 6. The germline gives CDR1 MDHEN, CDR2 SYDVKM. The length of the CDR3 is 15 residues. The age range of participants was about 18 to 100 years, with residence in under 30 US areas. Each participant's cohort was designated according to participant-reported clinical history. Recovered Cohort 3 donors showed two negative PCRs, clearance, or symptom resolution. Data came from immunoSEQ multiplex PCR; TCRdb stores just in-frame clones and leaves some out. The sample records approximately 300,000 clones, 92% being singletons. The chain employs TRBV28 and TRBJ1-5; TRBD1 agrees at 8 bases. The sample was PBMCs or T cells enriched from blood (not recorded which). This receptor was taken from a woman aged 30 to 39 who had recovered from COVID-19. CDR3 DNA sequence: TGTGCCAGCAGTTTACCTTCTACAGGGGGTCAGCCCCAGCATTTT. This translates into CASSLPSTGGQPQHF.